The rows below give T cell receptor beta chains drawn from one sample of a study of blood T cell repertoires in COVID-19. The method was immunoSEQ multiplex PCR; TCRdb's version includes in-frame clones alone and lacks a portion of them. This table holds fewer than 350,000 clones, approximately 85% found once. Sequenced: PBMCs or T cells enriched from blood (not recorded which). Every receptor here comes from a man aged 30 to 45 who had recovered from COVID-19. Both conserved end residues are part of each CDR3. The D gene is left open where the match is weak. Only part of the rows carry a size: once, few, many, or a class if the clone is expanded.

TRBJ1-4	14	TRBV6-2/TRBV6-3	-	-	TGTGCCAGCCGCCAGGCAGTGACGGGTGAAAAACTGTTTTTT	CASRQAVTGEKLFF
TRBJ1-1	12	TRBV10-3	-	-	TGTGCCATCAGTTCGGGGGGCACTGAAGCTTTCTTT	CAISSGGTEAFF
TRBJ2-1	13	TRBV24-1	few	TRBD1	TGTGCCACCCGACAGGGGGCAGGGAATGAGCAGTTCTTC	CATRQGAGNEQFF
TRBJ1-2	14	TRBV5-4	-	-	TGTGCCAGCAGCTTGAAACAGGCCAGGGATGGCTACACCTTC	CASSLKQARDGYTF
TRBJ1-4	14	TRBV5-1	-	TRBD1	TGCGCCAGCAGCTGGACAGGGCCCAATGAAAAACTGTTTTTT	CASSWTGPNEKLFF
TRBJ2-7	14	TRBV7-2	-	TRBD2	TGTGCCAGCAGCTTTAGCGGGGGGGTCTACGAGCAGTACTTC	CASSFSGGVYEQYF
TRBJ2-7	13	TRBV7-2	-	TRBD2	TGTGCCAGCAGCTCCACTACTAGCGGCGAGCAGTACTTC	CASSSTTSGEQYF
TRBJ2-7	15	TRBV3-1/TRBV3-2	-	TRBD1	TGTGCCAGCAGCCAAGATCAGGACAGGCCCTACGAGCAGTACTTC	CASSQDQDRPYEQYF
TRBJ2-7	16	TRBV5-1	-	-	TGCGCCAGCAGCTTGGGATCCGGCAGGGGATCCTACGAGCAGTACTTC	CASSLGSGRGSYEQYF
TRBJ1-1	13	TRBV12-3/TRBV12-4	-	-	TGTGCCAGCAGTTTGTCCATACAAGCCGGGACTTTCTTT	CASSLSIQAGTFF
TRBJ1-1	11	TRBV20-1	-	-	TGCAGTGCTAGACAGGGCCCTGAAGCTTTCTTT	CSARQGPEAFF
TRBJ1-5	17	TRBV30	-	-	TGTGCCTGGAGTCCGACCATATCAGCAACCTGGAGTCAGCCCCAGCATTTT	CAWSPTISATWSQPQHF
TRBJ1-4	15	TRBV7-2	-	TRBD1	TGTGCCAGCAGCTTTACGGGACAGGGTTACCAAAAACTGTTTTTT	CASSFTGQGYQKLFF
TRBJ2-7	15	TRBV9	-	-	TGTGCCAGCAGCCCGGGTGCGGCGGGGCCCTACGAGCAGTACTTC	CASSPGAAGPYEQYF
TRBJ1-1	13	TRBV19	-	-	TGTGCCAGTAGTATAGTGATAGGGGCTGAAGCTTTCTTT	CASSIVIGAEAFF
TRBJ2-3	15	TRBV6-4	-	TRBD2	TGTGCCAGCAGCCTGACTAGCGGAGGCACAGATACGCAGTATTTT	CASSLTSGGTDTQYF
TRBJ2-7	14	TRBV6-6	-	-	TGTGCCAGCAGTTACTCTCAGGGAACCTACGAGCAGTACTTC	CASSYSQGTYEQYF
TRBJ2-3	15	TRBV14	once	-	TGTGCCAGCAGCCGCATGGGGGGGCCCTCCGATACGCAGTATTTT	CASSRMGGPSDTQYF
TRBJ2-7	13	TRBV30	-	-	TGTGCCTGGGATACCGGGACATTCACCCCCATGACCTTC	CAWDTGTFTPMTF
TRBJ1-1	13	TRBV11-2	-	-	TGTGCCAGCAGCTTAGGCTACAGTGGCGAAGCTTTCTTT	CASSLGYSGEAFF
TRBJ1-5	11	TRBV20-1	-	-	TGCGCAACAGGAGTCGGGCAGCCCCAGCATTTT	CATGVGQPQHF
TRBJ2-7	13	TRBV14	-	-	TGTGCCAGCAGCCAAAACGCAGGGAACGAGCAGTACTTC	CASSQNAGNEQYF
TRBJ1-3	17	TRBV7-9	-	TRBD1	TGTGCCAGCAGCATTGGAGGGACAGGGGGCTTAGGAAACACCATATATTTT	CASSIGGTGGLGNTIYF
TRBJ2-7	13	TRBV7-2	-	-	TGTGCCAGCAGCTCCGGGTCAATCTACGAGCAGTACTTC	CASSSGSIYEQYF
TRBJ1-1	14	TRBV2	-	TRBD1	TGTGCCAGGACAGGGGGTGTAAAGAACACTGAAGCTTTCTTT	CARTGGVKNTEAFF
TRBJ2-7	14	TRBV5-1	-	TRBD1	TGCGCCAGCAGCCGAACCGGGACAGGGATTGAGCAGTACTTC	CASSRTGTGIEQYF
TRBJ1-1	14	TRBV2	-	TRBD1	TGTGCCACGTCTCGACAGGGCTGGAACACTGAAGCTTTCTTT	CATSRQGWNTEAFF
TRBJ1-3	14	TRBV5-1	once	-	TGCGCCAGCAGCACCAGGGGCTCGGGAAACACCATATATTTT	CASSTRGSGNTIYF
TRBJ2-3	15	TRBV6-5	-	TRBD2	TGTGCCAGCAGTCGGACCCGCGGGGGTTTGGATACGCAGTATTTT	CASSRTRGGLDTQYF
TRBJ2-6	19	TRBV16	-	TRBD1	TGTGCCAGCAGCGACGAAAGGGGGCAGCCATTCTCCGGGGCCAACGTCCTGACTTTC	CASSDERGQPFSGANVLTF
TRBJ2-7	13	TRBV27	-	-	TGTGCCACGATCGGGGGAGATTCCTACGAGCAGTACTTC	CATIGGDSYEQYF
TRBJ2-2	15	TRBV18	few	-	TGTGCCAGCTCACCACCGGCAGGAATCACCGGGGAGCTGTTTTTT	CASSPPAGITGELFF
TRBJ2-1	16	TRBV11-2	-	TRBD2	TGTGCCAGCAGCTCCCCGACTAGCGTAGCCTACAATGAGCAGTTCTTC	CASSSPTSVAYNEQFF
TRBJ1-5	15	TRBV6-2/TRBV6-3	-	-	TGTGCCAGCAGTTACACGGGACTGATTGTGCAGCCCCAGCATTTT	CASSYTGLIVQPQHF
TRBJ1-2	14	TRBV29-1	-	TRBD1	TGCAGCGTTGAGGCCCCGGGACAGGGTAATGGCTACACCTTC	CSVEAPGQGNGYTF
TRBJ2-7	15	TRBV5-4	once	TRBD1	TGTGCCAGCAGCTTGCCGGGGACAGTGGGCTACGAGCAGTACTTC	CASSLPGTVGYEQYF
TRBJ2-1	17	TRBV7-9	once	TRBD2	TGTGCCAGCAGCTTAGCTTTACTAGCGGCGTCGTACAATGAGCAGTTCTTC	CASSLALLAASYNEQFF
TRBJ1-1	14	TRBV19	-	TRBD1	TGTGCCAGTGGAAAGGGACAGGCACCGGGCGAAGCTTTCTTT	CASGKGQAPGEAFF